This T cell receptor beta chain emerged from a study of blood T cell repertoires in COVID-19 (dated by TCRdb to 2018 to 2021). About the investigation overall: Samples covering the acute and convalescent phases of COVID-19 were provided by collaborators in the United States, Italy and Spain. The prospective study material was composed of cDNA or gDNA derived from T cells, B-cell-depleted T cells, or PBMCs. The dataset comprised deeply sampled blood TCRbeta repertoires from subjects exposed to, actively infected with, or recovered from COVID-19. The repertoires were made available in a free public database intended to serve as a resource for research on the immune response to SARS-CoV-2. The samples were drawn from two sources: the first 160 participants of the ongoing ImmuneRACE study, and 1,000 to 1,500 subjects contributed by 6 global collaborators. The sample metadata nearly always contained a de-identified subject ID, COVID-19 status, age in years and sex. Where HLA class I and class II types were available, the types were taken from metadata supplied by the sample provider, not from assay-based typing.

Concerning this clone itself: Its antigen remains undetermined. There are no base qualities to consult, and no much larger clone falls within one base. Other DNA sequences in the same sample also yield this CDR3.

V and J lose 4 bases and 0 bases, and a span of 10 bases separates them. The CDR3 has 15 amino acids, counting the end cysteine and phenylalanine. The sequence is cut down to CDR3 DNA, 45 bases in frame from base 1. According to the germline V gene, CDR1 reads SGHTA and CDR2 reads FQGTGA. Participants in the prospective study were aged roughly 18 to 100 years, lived in under 30 United States geographic areas, and enrolled through a virtual design. To assign participants to cohorts, the prospective study relied on clinical history that participants themselves reported in a screening survey and a study questionnaire. ImmuneRACE Cohort 3 recovered participants were defined by two consecutive negative NP/OP PCR tests, healthcare professional clearance, or symptom resolution. In the prospective study, whole blood, serum and a nasopharyngeal or oropharyngeal swab were collected from each participant by mobile phlebotomists. Over an approximately 2-month period, participants in the prospective study had the option of providing additional blood draws and questionnaires. Prospective study blood samples were shipped either frozen or at room temperature before DNA extraction.

TCRbeta CDR3 regions were amplified from genomic DNA using the immunoSEQ Assay, a bias-controlled multiplex PCR. As for how the authors treated the data: The number of nucleated cells in each sample was estimated by amplification of reference gene primers within the assay. To quantify the absolute abundance of each unique TCRbeta CDR3 rearrangement, sequence reads were collapsed and filtered. For each sample, productive Simpson clonality was calculated as the square root of Simpson's diversity index over productive rearrangements. TCRdb obtained this table from immuneACCESS and retained in-frame rearrangements with V and J assigned. These tables miss some clones; where compared with another copy, unresolved V genes account for less than half of the shortfall, and the remainder is unexplained. V and J calls and clone size are those listed in that table; D and trimming were worked out from the DNA. This sample comprises around 200,000 clones, 75% to 90% of them detected only once. 6.2% of the sample is held by the ten biggest clonotypes.

What the work shows at the level of the full study, not this receptor alone: The quantity of clinical and demographic metadata differed by source and by participant and was supplied without curation.

The sequence derives from a man between 35 and 55 years old who had recovered from COVID-19. This sequence uses TRBV7-3 and TRBJ2-1, and possibly TRBD1, on 6 matching bases. Sequencing was performed on PBMCs or T cells enriched from blood (not recorded which). The CDR3 protein: CASSSTGSSYNEQFF. The nucleotides are TGTGCCAGCAGCTCTACAGGGTCCTCCTACAATGAGCAGTTCTTC.